This is a list of T cell receptor beta chains from one sample in a study of spatial heterogeneity in lung cancer. Each CDR3 protein is one row after TCRdb ran MiXCR on the 5' RACE reads. The sample yields 27,000 or so distinct CDR3 sequences, more than 4.5% seen once. This sample comprised PBMCs, obtained at follow-up. These receptor sequences come from a female donor with early-stage non-small cell lung cancer. Both conserved end residues are part of each CDR3. D genes are given only for firm matches. Clone size is not always given. Where it is, it says once, few, many or a class for expanded clones.

clone size,V gene,J gene,D gene,CDR3 protein,CDR3 DNA
many,TRBV12-3/TRBV12-4,TRBJ2-3,-,CASSLSPRGDTQYF,TGTGCCAGCAGTTTATCCCCCAGGGGAGATACGCAGTATTTT
many,TRBV2,TRBJ2-1,TRBD1,CASSEGTGGINEQFF,TGTGCCAGCAGTGAGGGGACAGGGGGCATAAATGAGCAGTTCTTC
many,TRBV5-6,TRBJ1-1,-,CASSSRRNTEAFF,TGTGCCAGCAGCTCTCGGCGGAACACTGAAGCTTTCTTT
-,TRBV5-1,TRBJ2-2,TRBD1,CASSGGQGSSELFF,TGCGCCAGCAGCGGGGGACAGGGGTCTTCCGAGCTGTTTTTT
many,TRBV20-1,TRBJ2-7,-,CSAIGGGRNNEQYF,TGCAGTGCCATAGGGGGCGGGAGGAACAACGAGCAGTACTTC
-,TRBV5-1,TRBJ2-1,-,CASSLPSQREQFF,TGCGCCAGCAGCTTGCCGTCTCAGAGGGAGCAGTTCTTC
many,TRBV5-1,TRBJ2-3,TRBD1,CASSPGQGTDTQYF,TGCGCCAGCAGCCCTGGACAGGGGACAGATACGCAGTATTTT
many,TRBV20-1,TRBJ2-1,TRBD2,CSAREALAGAPNEQFF,TGCAGTGCTAGAGAGGCGCTAGCGGGGGCCCCCAATGAGCAGTTCTTC
large,TRBV27,TRBJ2-1,-,CASSSDMLGQFF,TGTGCCAGCAGTTCAGACATGTTAGGGCAGTTCTTC
medium-sized,TRBV7-3,TRBJ2-7,-,CASSLDAGNEQYF,TGTGCCAGCAGCTTAGACGCAGGGAACGAGCAGTACTTC
many,TRBV7-2,TRBJ2-1,TRBD2,CASSSGIGTSAYNEQFF,TGTGCCAGCAGCTCCGGGATCGGGACTAGCGCCTACAATGAGCAGTTCTTC
many,TRBV28,TRBJ1-6,-,CASSFRPVISTSSYNSPLHF,TGTGCCAGCAGTTTTAGGCCAGTAATTTCCACGAGCTCCTATAATTCACCCCTCCACTTT
few,TRBV28,TRBJ2-7,-,CASSSSRHSGLGYEQYF,TGTGCCAGCAGTTCCTCTCGTCATTCCGGCCTGGGCTACGAGCAGTACTTC
many,TRBV7-2,TRBJ1-4,TRBD1,CASSMGQGRTEKLFF,TGTGCCAGCAGCATGGGACAGGGGAGAACCGAAAAACTGTTTTTT
-,TRBV28,TRBJ1-5,-,CASSQGRPGSNQPQHF,TGTGCCAGCAGTCAGGGACGTCCGGGGAGCAATCAGCCCCAGCATTTT
many,TRBV7-8,TRBJ1-2,-,CASSLRVAEGRDGYTF,TGTGCCAGCAGCTTAAGGGTTGCAGAAGGAAGAGACGGCTACACCTTC
-,TRBV12-3/TRBV12-4,TRBJ2-5,-,CASSDQGPGRETQYF,TGTGCCAGCAGTGACCAGGGACCGGGGCGAGAGACCCAGTACTTC
few,TRBV1,TRBJ2-7,-,CTSSRTGHPYEQYF,TGCACCAGCAGCCGGACAGGCCACCCCTACGAGCAGTACTTC